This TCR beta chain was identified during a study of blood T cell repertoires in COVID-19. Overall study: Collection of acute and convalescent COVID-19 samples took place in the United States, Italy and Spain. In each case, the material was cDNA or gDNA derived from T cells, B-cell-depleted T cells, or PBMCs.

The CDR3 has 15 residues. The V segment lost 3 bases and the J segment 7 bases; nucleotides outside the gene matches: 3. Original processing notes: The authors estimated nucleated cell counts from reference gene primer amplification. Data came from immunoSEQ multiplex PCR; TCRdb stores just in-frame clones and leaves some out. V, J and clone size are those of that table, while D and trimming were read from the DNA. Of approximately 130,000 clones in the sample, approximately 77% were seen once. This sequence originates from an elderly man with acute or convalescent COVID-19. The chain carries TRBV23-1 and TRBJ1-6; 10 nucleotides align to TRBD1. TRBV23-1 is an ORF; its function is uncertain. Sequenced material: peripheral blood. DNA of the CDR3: TGCGCCAGCAGTCACGGGGACAGGGGAAATTCACCCCTCCACTTT. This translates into CASSHGDRGNSPLHF.